This T cell receptor beta chain was captured in a study of blood T cell repertoires in COVID-19. Background on the study: Both acute and convalescent COVID-19 samples were obtained from the United States, Italy and Spain.

Original data processing: Amplifying reference gene primers gave estimates of nucleated cell counts. Produced via immunoSEQ multiplex PCR; TCRdb's table is partial and in-frame only. V and J calls and clone size are copied from that table; D and trimming were computed from the DNA. The table shows over 200,000 clones, with 84% occurring only once. Per germline, CDR1 SGHNT and CDR2 YYREEE (reference sequence). J gave up 7 bases and V 4 bases, and 6 bases lay outside the gene matches. This CDR3 contains 15 residues. The chain combines TRBV5-4 with TRBJ2-1, with TRBD2 matching 12 bases. The origin of this receptor is a woman older than 75 with active or convalescent COVID-19. Material for sequencing was peripheral blood. For the CDR3, the DNA is TGTGCCAGCAGCATGACTAGCGGGAGCGAAAATGAGCAGTTCTTC. Translated, it gives CASSMTSGSENEQFF. The full variable domain, completed using reference TRBV5-4 and TRBJ2-1, is ETGVTQSPTHLIKTRGQQVTLRCSSQSGHNTVSWYQQALGQGPQFIFQYYREEENGRGNFPPRFSGLQFPNYSSELNVNALELDDSALYLCASSMTSGSENEQFFGPGTRLTVL.